The 14 T cell receptor beta chains reported below all come from one sample, sequenced in a study of identical twins. Via MiXCR, TCRdb re-called the 5' RACE reads, giving one row per CDR3 protein. In the table there are a few hundred thousand distinct CDR3 sequences, 9.6% of which are singletons. The same data also went into a second study, on yellow fever vaccine responses in identical twins.

Sequencing was carried out using PBMCs. The receptors were gathered from a woman aged 18-35 years in good health.

Points on this clonotype: A much larger clone is a single base away; this may be a read error. This rearrangement joins TRBV29-1 to TRBJ2-1, with 14 bases lining up with TRBD2. The CDR3 has 16 residues. Germline CDR1 is SQVTM and CDR2 is ANQGSEA. The CDR3 DNA reads as TGCAGCGTCGGTCATCGACTAGCGGGGGGGGGCAATGAGCAGCTCTTC. Translation gives CSVGHRLAGGGNEQLF.

V is TRBV7-3 and J is TRBJ2-1; 15 bases are a match to TRBD2. Germline loops: CDR1 SGHTA, CDR2 FQGTGA. CDR3 length: 19 amino acids. The J segment lost 8 bases and the V segment lost 2 bases, leaving 13 bases of the junction unmatched. The CDR3 DNA reads as TGTGCCAGCAGCTTAGGACTAGCGGGGGGGCTAGCGTTAGACGATGAGCAGTTCTTC. It specifies CASSLGLAGGLALDDEQFF.

This clonotype was recorded once. The rearrangement joins TRBV10-3 to TRBJ2-1; 7 positions agree with TRBD2. Germline trimming cut 2 bases from V and 0 bases from J; bases unmatched to any gene: 7. The CDR3 extends over 17 amino acids. Germline V gene data show CDR1 as ENHRY and CDR2 as SYGVKD. This chain's CDR3 is CAISEPASGNSYNEQFF. For the CDR3, the DNA is TGTGCCATCAGTGAGCCCGCTAGCGGCAACTCCTACAATGAGCAGTTCTTC.

This clonotype showed up just a few times. This sequence joins TRBV12-3 or TRBV12-4 and TRBJ1-3, with D hard to call. CDR3 length: 14 residues. V was clipped by 6 bases and J by 0 bases, with 9 bases between them. CDR3 amino acids: CASREPASGNTIYF. DNA of the CDR3: TGTGCCAGCAGGGAACCAGCCTCTGGAAACACCATATATTTT.

The V and J genes are TRBV7-9 and TRBJ2-7; no clear D gene. V was cut by 5 bases and J by 6 bases, with 14 bases left in between. Germline V lookup: CDR1 SEHNR, CDR2 FQNEAQ (reference sequence). The CDR3 spans 13 residues. Here the CDR3 reads CASSLDNWFEQYF. The CDR3 nucleotides are TGTGCCAGCAGCCTAGATAACTGGTTCGAGCAGTACTTC.

This clonotype was seen at least ten times. This chain joins TRBV7-2 and TRBJ2-1; 7 bases are a match to TRBD2. The CDR3 loop spans 14 amino acids. Per the germline V gene, CDR1 is SGHTA and CDR2 is FQGNSA. Losses at the gene ends were 3 bases for V and 8 bases for J; bases not matched to a gene: 7. DNA of the CDR3: TGTGCCAGCAGCTTCCGACTAGCCGGACATGAGCAGTTCTTC. Translation: CASSFRLAGHEQFF.

This sequence joins TRBV4-3 and TRBJ1-3; D is ambiguous. Germline values: CDR1 LGHNA, CDR2 YSLEER. The CDR3 has 15 amino acids. V lost 0 bases, J lost 3 bases, and 9 bases lay in between. The CDR3 is CASSQDPDNGNTIYF. CDR3 in DNA: TGCGCCAGCAGCCAAGATCCGGATAATGGAAACACCATATATTTT.

This clonotype was seen only a few times. CDR3 region: CASSSTGTSATLSYNEQFF. In DNA form, the CDR3 reads TGTGCCAGCTCATCTACGGGGACTAGTGCGACCCTCTCCTACAATGAGCAGTTCTTC. The chain uses TRBV18 and TRBJ2-1; 8 bases match TRBD2. The CDR3 runs 19 residues. Unmatched junction bases numbered 15, after V lost 5 bases and J lost 0 bases. Germline V CDR1 and CDR2: KGHSH, LQKENI.

V gene TRBV12-3 or TRBV12-4 combines with J gene TRBJ2-3; 11 bases fit TRBD2. The length of the CDR3 is 15 residues. With V trimmed by 10 bases and J by 6 bases, 12 bases remained unmatched. CDR3 protein: CATSSSGRAGDTQYF. Here the CDR3 DNA reads TGTGCCACCTCGAGTAGCGGGAGGGCCGGCGATACGCAGTATTTT.

This clonotype was detected many times. The gene calls are TRBV29-1 and TRBJ2-1, with 10 bases lining up with TRBD2. The junction had 12 bases not matched to a gene; V was cut back by 7 bases and J by 0 bases. Germline values: CDR1 SQVTM, CDR2 ANQGSEA. The CDR3 loop spans 17 amino acids. DNA for the CDR3: TGCAGCGCCCTCGGACTAGCGGATGGGTACTCCTACAATGAGCAGTTCTTC. It codes for CSALGLADGYSYNEQFF.

This clonotype was observed a handful of times. The chain couples TRBV28 to TRBJ2-5; D possibly corresponds to TRBD1 (5 bases). This CDR3 region has 15 residues. Trimming pared 3 bases from V and 9 bases from J, leaving 20 bases between. CDR1 MDHEN and CDR2 SYDVKM come from the germline V gene. CDR3 bases: TGTGCCAGCAGTTTGGGGCCGGAGCAAGAGTTGTCCCAGTACTTC. Amino acid sequence: CASSLGPEQELSQYF.

This clonotype was counted at least ten times. This chain connects TRBV20-1 to TRBJ2-7, with 7 bases lining up with TRBD1. The V gene end was trimmed by 0 bases and the J gene end by 2 bases; junction bases not matched to a gene: 7. Germline V lookup: CDR1 DFQATT, CDR2 SNEGSKA (reference sequence). The CDR3 has 15 amino acids. The CDR3 loop reads CSARELGQKAYEQYF. In DNA form, the CDR3 reads TGCAGTGCTAGAGAACTGGGACAGAAAGCCTACGAGCAGTACTTC.

The genes are TRBV18 and TRBJ2-5; no firm D call. From germline, CDR1 is KGHSH and CDR2 LQKENI. Trimming took 1 base from V and 4 from J, leaving 7 bases between them. CDR3 length: 13 amino acids. The CDR3 DNA is TGTGCCAGCTCACCACAGAGCCTAGAGACCCAGTACTTC. Protein product: CASSPQSLETQYF.

This clonotype was observed at least ten times. The chain recombines TRBV3-1 with TRBJ1-6; D not resolved. The V gene lost 2 bases and the J gene lost 7 bases, with 6 bases spanning the gap. This CDR3 has 13 amino acids. Germline V gene sequence: CDR1 LGHDT, CDR2 YNNKEL (reference sequence). CDR3 region: CASSQRTNSPLHF. The CDR3 nucleotides are TGTGCCAGCAGCCAACGAACGAATTCACCCCTCCACTTT. The whole variable domain, remainder taken from reference TRBV3-1 and TRBJ1-6, is DTAVSQTPKYLVTQMGNDKSIKCEQNLGHDTMYWYKQDSKKFLKIMFSYNNKELIINETVPNRFSPKSPDKAHLNLHINSLELGDSAVYFCASSQRTNSPLHFGNGTRLTVT.